Sequencing of this TCR beta chain was carried out in a study of T cell responses to AZD1222 COVID-19 vaccine. The study's findings and limits: White British ancestry dominated among donors, who included more females, and clonal diversity was possibly underestimated. Spike was spanned by vaccine-associated CD4 TCRs, which were dominant at 160-218 and 743-854. Among spike-specific TCRs, nearly half reportedly target unmutated variant regions.

Sequencing was performed with immunoSEQ multiplex PCR; in TCRdb, only in-frame clones are kept and a portion is missing. This table has around 100,000 clones, more than 70% appearing once. This clone was counted a few times. Its antigen is not known. Sequenced here: peripheral blood, sampled on day 0 of AZD1222 vaccination. The clonotype originates from an adult in good health.

CDR3: CASSLGRGLRDTQYF. In DNA, the CDR3 is TGTGCCAGCAGTCTCGGACGGGGTTTAAGGGATACGCAGTATTTT. The V and J genes are TRBV6-5 and TRBJ2-3; maybe TRBD2 (5 bases). V was shortened by 5 bases and J by 6 bases, with 18 bases between the two germline ends. The CDR3 spans 15 residues. Germline V lookup: CDR1 MNHEY, CDR2 SVGAGI.